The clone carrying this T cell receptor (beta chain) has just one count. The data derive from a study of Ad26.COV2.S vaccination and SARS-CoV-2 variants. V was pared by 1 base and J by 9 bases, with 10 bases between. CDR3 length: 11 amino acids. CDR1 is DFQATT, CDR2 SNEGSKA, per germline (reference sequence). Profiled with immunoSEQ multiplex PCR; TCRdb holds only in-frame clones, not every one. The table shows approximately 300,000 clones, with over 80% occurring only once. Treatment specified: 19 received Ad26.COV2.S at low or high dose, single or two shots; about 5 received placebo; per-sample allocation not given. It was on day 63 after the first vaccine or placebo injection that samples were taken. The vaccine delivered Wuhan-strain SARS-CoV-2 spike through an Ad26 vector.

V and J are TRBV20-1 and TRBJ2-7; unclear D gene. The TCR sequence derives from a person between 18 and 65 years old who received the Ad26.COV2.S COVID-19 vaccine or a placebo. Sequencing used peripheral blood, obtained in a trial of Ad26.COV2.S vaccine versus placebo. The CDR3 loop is CSARGPQAQYF. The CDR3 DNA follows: TGCAGTGCTAGAGGACCTCAGGCGCAGTACTTC.